This paragraph covers one T cell receptor (beta chain) sequence. Here immunoSEQ multiplex PCR was the method, and the copy in TCRdb shows in-frame clones only, minus some. In the table there are about 350,000 clones, more than 75% of which are singletons. Treatment indicated: roughly 19 received Ad26.COV2.S at low or high dose, single or two shots; roughly five received placebo; per-sample allocation not given. Day 63 following the first vaccine or placebo injection was when the samples were taken. This specimen comes from a study of Ad26.COV2.S vaccination and SARS-CoV-2 variants. V was shortened by 0 bases and J by 0 bases, with 12 bases between the two germline ends. Germline V gene data show CDR1 as ENHRY and CDR2 as SYGVKD. This CDR3 is built from 17 residues.

The starting material was peripheral blood, obtained in a trial of Ad26.COV2.S vaccine versus placebo. This TCR derives from a person aged 18-60 years who received the Ad26.COV2.S COVID-19 vaccine or a placebo. The V call is TRBV10-3, the J call TRBJ2-4; D is ambiguous. CDR3 residues: CAISESGQLLAKNIQYF. In DNA, the CDR3 is TGTGCCATCAGTGAGTCAGGCCAATTACTAGCCAAAAACATTCAGTACTTC.